Here is one T cell receptor (beta chain) with its context. In the original workflow: Quantification of nucleated cells was approximated via reference gene primer amplification. Data came from immunoSEQ multiplex PCR; TCRdb stores just in-frame clones and leaves some out. V and J calls and clone size are copied from that table; D and trimming were computed from the DNA. The profile shows 200,000 to 300,000 clones, approximately 86% of them singletons. These data belong to a study of blood T cell repertoires in COVID-19. Across the study: There were acute and convalescent COVID-19 samples, and they came from the United States, Italy and Spain. In each case, the material was cDNA or gDNA derived from T cells, B-cell-depleted T cells, or PBMCs.

V gave up 2 bases and J gave up 3 bases, with 8 bases separating them. This CDR3 is built from 14 residues. Germline V gives CDR1 SGHVS, CDR2 FNYEAQ. The chain carries TRBV7-6 and TRBJ1-5, with unresolved D. This TCR derives from a man aged 80 or over with acute or convalescent COVID-19. Source material: peripheral blood. The DNA of the CDR3 is TGTGCCAGCAGCTTACAGGAAACCAATCAGCCCCAGCATTTT. Translating it yields CASSLQETNQPQHF.